This TCR beta chain emerged from a study of shared clonotypes between healthy human individuals. Study-level results: Clonotypes shared by all four sorted-subset donors had higher generation probabilities than non-shared clonotypes.

Germline V lookup: CDR1 ENHRY, CDR2 SYGVKD. Deletions cut 0 bases from V and 6 bases from J, with 3 bases between. This CDR3 comprises 12 residues. Several immunoSEQ plates received, in even portions, the genomic DNA of each subset. Methods used by the authors: Filtering differed, since immunoSEQ gave only junction sequences and no quality scores. The repertoire was sequenced with immunoSEQ multiplex PCR; TCRdb's copy has only in-frame clones and lacks some. V, J and clone size derive from that table, while D and trimming were established from the DNA sequence. The table records approximately 2.3 million clones, roughly 93% of them present only once. As concerns this clone: The antigen is unknown. The same CDR3 is also encoded by other DNA sequences in this sample.

V is TRBV10-3 and J is TRBJ2-1; D is undetermined. The sequence came from a man younger than 35 in good health. Some clones in this sample may be carry-over from other donors' samples. The material sequenced was naive CD4+ T cells from PBMCs. Subset denoted: CD45RA+ positively selected. Here the CDR3 reads CAISESSNEQFF. The CDR3 DNA follows: TGTGCCATCAGTGAGTCTAGCAATGAGCAGTTCTTC.